This T cell receptor beta chain was retrieved from a study of blood T cell repertoires in COVID-19. Overall study: T cells, B-cell-depleted T cells, or PBMCs provided the cDNA or gDNA that served as material.

CDR3 length: 16 amino acids. J was trimmed by 3 bases and V by 5 bases; bases with no gene match: 8. Germline V lookup: CDR1 SEHNR, CDR2 FQNEAQ (reference sequence). Profiling relied on immunoSEQ multiplex PCR, and the TCRdb table lists in-frame clones only, not all of them. The table shows more than 300,000 clones, with less than 90% occurring only once. The clonotype originates from a woman aged 45-60 years who had recovered from COVID-19. V is TRBV7-9 and J is TRBJ2-2; 8 bases are shared with TRBD2. Sequenced material: PBMCs or T cells enriched from blood (not recorded which). CDR3 amino acids: CASSPTGTSDTGELFF. CDR3 coding DNA: TGTGCCAGCAGCCCAACCGGGACTAGTGACACCGGGGAGCTGTTTTTT.